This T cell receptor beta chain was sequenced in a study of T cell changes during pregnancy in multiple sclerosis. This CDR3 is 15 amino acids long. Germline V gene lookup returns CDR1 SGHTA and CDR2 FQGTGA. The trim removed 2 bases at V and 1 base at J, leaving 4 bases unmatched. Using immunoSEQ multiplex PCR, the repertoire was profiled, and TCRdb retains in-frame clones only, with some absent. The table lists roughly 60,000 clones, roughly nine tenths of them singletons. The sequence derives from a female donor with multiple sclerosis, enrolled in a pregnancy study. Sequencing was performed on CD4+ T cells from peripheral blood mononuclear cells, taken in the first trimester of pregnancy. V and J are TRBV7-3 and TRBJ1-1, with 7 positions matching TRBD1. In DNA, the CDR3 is TGTGCCAGCAGCTTACAACAGGGGCAGAACACTGAAGCTTTCTTT. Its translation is CASSLQQGQNTEAFF.